The present T cell receptor beta chain was sequenced within a study of T cell changes during pregnancy in multiple sclerosis. Assay used: immunoSEQ multiplex PCR; TCRdb lists only in-frame clones, some missing. The sample records tens of thousands of clones, 85% to 95% being singletons. The V segment lost 3 bases and the J segment 3 bases; nucleotides outside the gene matches: 8. The CDR3 length is 18 residues. CDR1 and CDR2 from the germline V gene are MDHEN and SYDVKM. The receptor comes from a female donor with multiple sclerosis, enrolled in a pregnancy study. V usage is TRBV28 and J usage is TRBJ2-3; 14 bases are shared with TRBD2. The sequencing used peripheral blood, collected in the first trimester of pregnancy. The CDR3 protein is CASSFLPGLAGDTDTQYF. CDR3 sequence (DNA): TGTGCCAGCAGTTTTCTCCCGGGACTAGCGGGAGATACAGATACGCAGTATTTT.